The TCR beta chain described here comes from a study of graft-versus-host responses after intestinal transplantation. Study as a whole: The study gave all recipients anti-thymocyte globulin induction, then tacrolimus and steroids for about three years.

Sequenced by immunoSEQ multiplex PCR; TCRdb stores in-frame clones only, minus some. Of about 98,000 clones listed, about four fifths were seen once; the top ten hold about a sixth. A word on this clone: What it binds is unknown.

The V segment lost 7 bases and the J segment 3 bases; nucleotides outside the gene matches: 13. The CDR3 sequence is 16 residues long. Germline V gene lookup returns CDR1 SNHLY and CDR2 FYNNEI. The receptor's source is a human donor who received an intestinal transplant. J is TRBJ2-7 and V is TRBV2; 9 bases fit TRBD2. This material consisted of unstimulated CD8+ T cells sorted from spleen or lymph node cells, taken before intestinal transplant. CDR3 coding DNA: TGTGCCAGCACCCCGAAGGGGACTAGCCTTATCTACGAGCAGTACTTC. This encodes CASTPKGTSLIYEQYF.